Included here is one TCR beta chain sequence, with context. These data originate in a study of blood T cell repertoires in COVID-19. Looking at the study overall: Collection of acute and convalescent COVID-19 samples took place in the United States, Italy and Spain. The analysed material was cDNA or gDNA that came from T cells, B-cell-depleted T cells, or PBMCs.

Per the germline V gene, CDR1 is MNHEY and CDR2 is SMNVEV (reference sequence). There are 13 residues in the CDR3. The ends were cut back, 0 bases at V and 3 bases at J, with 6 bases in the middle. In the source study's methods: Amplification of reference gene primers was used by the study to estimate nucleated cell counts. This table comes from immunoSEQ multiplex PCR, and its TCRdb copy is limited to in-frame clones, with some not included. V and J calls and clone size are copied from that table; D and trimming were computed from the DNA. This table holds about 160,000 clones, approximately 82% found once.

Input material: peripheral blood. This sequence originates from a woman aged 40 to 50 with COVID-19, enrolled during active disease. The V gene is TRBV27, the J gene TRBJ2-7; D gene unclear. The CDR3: CASSLSASYEQYF. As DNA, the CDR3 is TGTGCCAGCAGTTTATCCGCTAGCTACGAGCAGTACTTC.